This TCR beta chain appears in the sequencing data of a study of blood T cells in healthy people across ages. It was with a sample-barcoded 5' primer and a J-beta primer mix that a second PCR of about 6 to 11 cycles was run. The yield of each sample was at least 2.5 million CDR3-containing paired-end reads. TCRdb processed the 5' RACE reads anew with MiXCR; each CDR3 protein has one entry. The data hold approximately 800,000 distinct CDR3 sequences, with 53% observed a single time. Study-level findings and limits: Naive T cell percentage and TCR beta diversity correlated strongly.

Germline CDR1 KGHSH, CDR2 LQKENI. The CDR3 extends over 14 amino acids. Remarks on this clonotype: Its matching antigen is unknown. Germline is not matched at one junction end, which may reflect a read error.

The clonotype originates from a man older than 75 in good health. The sequencing input was blood. The chain employs TRBV18 and TRBJ2-4, with a weak D call TRBD2 (6 bases). CDR3 region: CASSQTGVKNILYF. The CDR3 coding sequence is TGTGCCAGCTCACAAACGGGGGTCAAAAACATTCTGTACTTC.